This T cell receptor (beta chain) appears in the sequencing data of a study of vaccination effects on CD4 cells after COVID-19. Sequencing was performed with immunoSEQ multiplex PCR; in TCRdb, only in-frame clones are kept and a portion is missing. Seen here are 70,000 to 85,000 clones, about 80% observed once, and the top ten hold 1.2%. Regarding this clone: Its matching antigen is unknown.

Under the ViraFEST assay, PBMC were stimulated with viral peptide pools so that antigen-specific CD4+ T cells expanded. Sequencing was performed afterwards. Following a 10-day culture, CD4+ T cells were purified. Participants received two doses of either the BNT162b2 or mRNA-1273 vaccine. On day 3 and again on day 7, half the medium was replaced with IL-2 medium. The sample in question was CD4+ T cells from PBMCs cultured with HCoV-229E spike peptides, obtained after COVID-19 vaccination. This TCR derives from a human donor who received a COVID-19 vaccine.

The chain's CDR3 is CASSPRGSTGTGGEGTDEKLFF. The DNA for the CDR3 is TGTGCCAGCAGCCCCAGAGGGAGTACGGGGACAGGGGGCGAGGGGACTGATGAAAAACTGTTTTTT. This rearrangement joins TRBV6-2 or TRBV6-3 to TRBJ1-4; 12 bases match TRBD1. The CDR3 is 22 residues long. V gave up 6 bases and J gave up 6 bases; unmatched junction bases: 26. Germline V gene data show CDR1 as MNHEY and CDR2 as SVGEGT.